One sample yielded the 16 T cell receptor beta chains listed below, sequenced in a study of Graves' ophthalmopathy and Graves' hyperthyroidism. RNA served as the template for amplifying TCR beta CDR3 regions. RT-PCR in the first round used HTBI primers; a second-round multiplex PCR followed. TCRdb redid the calling of the multiplex PCR reads with MiXCR, one entry per CDR3 protein. The sample contains about 740,000 distinct CDR3 sequences, 35% to 50% of which appear only once. Source material: peripheral blood. These TCRs come from an adult man with Graves' ophthalmopathy.

In the case of this clonotype: A read error may produce the germline difference seen at one junction end. The V gene is TRBV11-1, the J gene TRBJ2-7, with 8 bases matching TRBD2. The CDR3 extends over 15 amino acids. Germline V gene data show CDR1 as SGHAT and CDR2 as FQDESV (reference sequence). For the CDR3, the DNA is TGTGCCAGCACGCCGAGCGGGAGCCTTCCCTACGAGCGGTACTTC. Protein sequence: CASTPSGSLPYERYF.

There are many counts of this clonotype. The V call is TRBV7-2, the J call TRBJ1-3; D gene uncertain. V lost 1 base, J lost 4 bases, and 11 bases lay in between. Per the germline V gene, CDR1 is SGHTA and CDR2 is FQGNSA. The CDR3 runs to 15 residues. As DNA, the CDR3 is TGTGCCAGCAGCTTAGGATCAGGTTCGGGAAACACCATATATTTT. This sequence encodes CASSLGSGSGNTIYF.

The genes are TRBV5-8 and TRBJ2-7; D remains ambiguous. Trimming took 3 bases from V and 7 from J, leaving 11 bases between them. This CDR3 is built from 12 residues. The germline V gene encodes CDR1 SGHTS and CDR2 YDEGEE. The CDR3 region has the DNA TGTGCCAGCAGCTATTCCCCAGGAGAGCAGTACTTC. It is translated as CASSYSPGEQYF.

The V and J genes are TRBV5-1 and TRBJ1-1, with D unresolved. V lost 6 bases, J lost 1 base, and 10 bases lay in between. Germline V gene sequence: CDR1 SGHRS, CDR2 YFSETQ. This CDR3 region has 13 residues. Written as DNA, the CDR3 is TGCGCCAGCAACCTGGACGGGAACACTGAAGCTTTCTTT. Amino acids: CASNLDGNTEAFF.

Notes on this clonotype: Its ends do not fully match the called genes, so a read error is possible. This chain connects TRBV7-9 to TRBJ2-5; TRBD1 or TRBD2 may be the D gene (6 bases each). Germline-derived CDR1 and CDR2 are SEHNR and FQNEAQ (reference sequence). There are 10 residues in the CDR3. In DNA, the CDR3 is TGTGCCAGCAGTTTAGGGGGGAGCTTCTTC. Amino acids: CASSLGGSFF.

In its sample, this clonotype was seen a few times. The chain combines TRBV19 with TRBJ1-1; D gene uncertain. The CDR3 loop spans 15 amino acids. V lost 6 bases and J 0 bases, leaving 14 bases between the germline ends. Germline values: CDR1 LNHDA, CDR2 SQIVND (reference sequence). CDR3 protein: CASSTTGRVNTEAFF. The DNA of the CDR3 is TGTGCCAGTAGCACAACCGGACGGGTGAACACTGAAGCTTTCTTT.

This chain uses TRBV2 with TRBJ1-2, with 7 bases matching TRBD1. J was trimmed by 8 bases and V by 7 bases; bases with no gene match: 13. Germline CDR1 is SNHLY and CDR2 is FYNNEI. CDR3 length: 14 residues. The CDR3: CASTKSGGLDGYTF. The CDR3 DNA reads as TGTGCCAGCACCAAATCAGGGGGGCTGGACGGCTACACCTTC.

This clonotype was observed at least ten times. The chain recombines TRBV2 with TRBJ1-2; tentatively, D is TRBD1 (6 bases). CDR3 length equals 12 residues. Trimming shortened V by 6 bases and J by 9 bases, and 14 bases separated the two germline ends. The germline gives CDR1 SNHLY, CDR2 FYNNEI. CDR3 sequence (DNA): TGTGCCAGCAGCCGGAACAGGGACCGCTACACCTTC. It translates to CASSRNRDRYTF.

This chain links TRBV5-6 with TRBJ1-4; D gene ambiguous. Trimming took 0 bases from V and 0 from J, leaving 6 bases between them. Germline V gives CDR1 SGHDT, CDR2 YYEEEE. The CDR3 sequence is 15 residues long. CDR3 loop: CASSLDGSTNEKLFF. The CDR3 coding sequence is TGTGCCAGCAGCTTGGACGGATCAACTAATGAAAAACTGTTTTTT.

The chain has TRBV29-1 and TRBJ1-1, with 10 bases lining up with TRBD1. V was clipped by 5 bases and J by 8 bases; unmatched bases: 14. Germline assignment: CDR1 SQVTM and CDR2 ANQGSEA. This CDR3 is built from 15 residues. The DNA of the CDR3 is TGCAGCGTTACGACAGGGGGCGCAAGCCTATCAGAAGCTTTCTTT. Amino acid sequence: CSVTTGGASLSEAFF.

This clonotype was observed at least ten times. The gene calls are TRBV20-1 and TRBJ2-2, with D tentatively TRBD1 or TRBD2 (5 bases each). From germline, CDR1 is DFQATT and CDR2 SNEGSKA (reference sequence). V was pared by 2 bases and J by 0 bases, with 13 bases between. The CDR3 totals 16 residues. CDR3 loop: CSARSDSGANTGELFF. The CDR3 DNA sequence: TGCAGTGCTAGATCTGACAGCGGCGCGAACACCGGGGAGCTGTTTTTT.

This clonotype is a singleton in its sample. A read error may be the cause here, since a much bigger clone is one base away. Since no conserved phenylalanine or tryptophan closes the CDR3, a read error is the likely cause. This chain links TRBV10-2 with TRBJ1-1, with 8 bases fitting TRBD1. Germline loops: CDR1 WSHSY, CDR2 SAAADI. The V gene end was trimmed by 7 bases and the J gene end by 3 bases; junction bases not matched to a gene: 10. This CDR3 region has 15 residues. CDR3 sequence (DNA): TGCGCCAGCACTAGAGGGGGGACAGGTTACACTGAAGCTTTCCTT. Translation gives CASTRGGTGYTEAFL.

This clonotype was recorded at least ten times. The chain joins TRBV20-1 to TRBJ1-1; tentative D call: TRBD1 (5 bases). V lost 3 bases and J lost 11, with 19 bases in between. Germline CDR1 is DFQATT and CDR2 is SNEGSKA (reference sequence). This CDR3 spans 13 amino acids. CDR3 amino acids: CSASLPGRIGAFF. The CDR3 DNA is TGCAGTGCTAGTCTCCCGGGACGGATTGGCGCTTTCTTT.

The chain combines TRBV10-3 with TRBJ2-5, with 15 bases fitting TRBD2. Per the germline V gene, CDR1 is ENHRY and CDR2 is SYGVKD. V shed 10 bases and J 0 bases; nucleotides not matched to a gene: 12. The CDR3 sequence is 18 residues long. Written as DNA, the CDR3 is TGTGCCAGCAGGGGGACTAGCGGGGGGCAGGCCCACCAAGAGACCCAGTACTTC. Translated, it gives CASRGTSGGQAHQETQYF.

This clonotype was detected ten times or more. The chain carries TRBV7-9 and TRBJ1-2; D is uncertain. V gave up 1 base and J gave up 8 bases, with 14 bases separating them. This CDR3 is built from 14 residues. In germline, CDR1 is SEHNR, CDR2 FQNEAQ (reference sequence). The CDR3 DNA sequence: TGTGCCAGCAGCTTAGTAGCTTCGGGATTCGGCTACACCTTC. Its translation: CASSLVASGFGYTF.

There are a few counts of this clonotype. The chain carries TRBV20-1 and TRBJ2-5, with D maybe TRBD2 (5 bases). V shed 4 bases and J shed 2 bases, with 17 bases lying between them. The CDR3 has 15 amino acids. Germline V gene data show CDR1 as DFQATT and CDR2 as SNEGSKA (reference sequence). The CDR3 coding sequence is TGCAGTGCTACAGAGGGAGAGAAGCTACAAGAGACCCAGTACTTC. It codes for CSATEGEKLQETQYF.